The 18 T cell receptor beta chains below all came from one sample that was sequenced in a study of cytomegalovirus exposure and HLA in healthy donors. With 60 Vbeta and 13 Jbeta primers, the PCR was carried out. Libraries were prepared by immunoSEQ multiplex PCR; TCRdb keeps only in-frame clonotypes and omits some of them. This sample contains 45,000 to 55,000 clones. The sample comprised PBMCs. These receptors were obtained from a woman in her forties or fifties in good health and CMV-seropositive.

This chain connects TRBV28 to TRBJ1-2, with 7 bases aligning to TRBD1. Germline lookup yields CDR1 MDHEN and CDR2 SYDVKM. V lost 5 bases, J lost 4 bases, and 4 bases stayed unmatched. This CDR3 contains 13 residues. CDR3 DNA: TGTGCCAGCAGTGACGCAGGGGGCTATGGCTACACCTTC. Translation gives CASSDAGGYGYTF.

V and J are TRBV14 and TRBJ1-2; the D gene is possibly TRBD1 (6 bases). Germline V gene sequence: CDR1 SGHDN, CDR2 FVKESK. The CDR3 is made up of 15 amino acids. V was trimmed by 3 bases and J by 3 bases, leaving 14 bases between them. In DNA, the CDR3 is TGTGCCAGCAGCCAGGCGACAGGTTTCCACTATGGCTACACCTTC. Translating gives CASSQATGFHYGYTF.

The rearrangement links TRBV6-6 to TRBJ1-1, with D hard to call. The CDR3 covers 12 residues. V was cut by 0 bases and J by 4 bases, with 3 bases left in between. CDR1 and CDR2 (germline): MNHNY, SVGAGI (reference sequence). The CDR3 coding sequence is TGTGCCAGCAGTTACTCTAGCACTGAAGCTTTCTTT. Translation gives CASSYSSTEAFF.

In nucleotides, the CDR3 is TGCGCCAGCAACAGGGGGGATAGGTACTATGGCTACACCTTC. Translating it yields CASNRGDRYYGYTF. This rearrangement joins TRBV5-1 to TRBJ1-2, with TRBD1 matching 8 bases. The CDR3 covers 14 residues. J lost 3 bases, V lost 6 bases, and 7 bases had no gene match. Per germline, CDR1 SGHRS and CDR2 YFSETQ.

V usage is TRBV5-1 and J usage is TRBJ2-1, with 8 bases lining up with TRBD2. J gave up 8 bases and V 5 bases, and 6 bases lay outside the gene matches. Germline V lookup: CDR1 SGHRS, CDR2 YFSETQ. The CDR3 runs to 13 residues. In DNA form, the CDR3 reads TGCGCCAGCAGGCGGGGGGCGGTCGATGAGCAGTTCTTC. Its translation is CASRRGAVDEQFF.

The V and J genes are TRBV27 and TRBJ2-6, with a tentative D call TRBD2 (8 bases). Per the germline V gene, CDR1 is MNHEY and CDR2 is SMNVEV (reference sequence). Between the trimmed V and J ends, which lost 6 bases and 1 base, there was a span of 22 bases. This CDR3 contains 19 residues. For the CDR3, the DNA is TGTGCCAGCAGCCGGGGGGGAGGGGGCGCGTGGTCTGGGGCCAACGTCCTGACTTTC. This codes for CASSRGGGGAWSGANVLTF.

The chain uses TRBV5-6 and TRBJ2-7, with TRBD2 as a possible D gene (5 bases). Germline values: CDR1 SGHDT, CDR2 YYEEEE. The length of the CDR3 is 16 residues. Trimming took 4 bases from V and 0 from J, leaving 17 bases between them. CDR3 in DNA: TGTGCCAGCAGCCCGACTTTAAGCGGCAGCTCCTACGAGCAGTACTTC. Translating gives CASSPTLSGSSYEQYF.

The rearrangement uses TRBV6-1 and TRBJ1-5; TRBD1 matches 8 bases. The J segment lost 6 bases and the V segment lost 5 bases, leaving 9 bases of the junction unmatched. This CDR3 has 15 amino acids. Germline CDR1 is MNHNS and CDR2 is SASEGT. DNA for the CDR3: TGTGCCAGCAGTCGATATACAGGGGGTAGTCAGCCCCAGCATTTT. Its protein is CASSRYTGGSQPQHF.

The J gene is TRBJ1-5, the V gene TRBV5-8; tentatively, D is TRBD1 (6 bases). Trimming removed 6 bases from V and 9 bases from J, with 19 bases in between. Germline V CDR1 and CDR2: SGHTS, YDEGEE. There are 14 residues in the CDR3. CDR3 coding DNA: TGTGCCAGCAAGCCCCGGCAGGGGTCGGGGCCCCAGCATTTT. Amino acids: CASKPRQGSGPQHF. The entire variable domain, with the rest obtained from reference TRBV5-8 and TRBJ1-5, is as follows: EAGVTQSPTHLIKTRGQQATLRCSPISGHTSVYWYQQALGLGLQFLLWYDEGEERNRGNFPPRFSGRQFPNYSSELNVNALELEDSALYLCASKPRQGSGPQHFGDGTRLSIL.

This chain uses TRBV27 with TRBJ1-4; 8 bases agree with TRBD1. The CDR3 length is 15 residues. The J segment lost 5 bases and the V segment lost 5 bases, leaving 7 bases of the junction unmatched. Per the germline V gene, CDR1 is MNHEY and CDR2 is SMNVEV (reference sequence). The CDR3 nucleotides are TGTGCCAGCAGTCGTCGGACAGGGTTGAATGAAAAACTGTTTTTT. The encoded protein is CASSRRTGLNEKLFF.

A remark on this clone: The same CDR3 also results from other DNA sequences found in this sample. CDR3 DNA: TGTGCCAGCAGCCTAACAGGGGGCTCCTACGAGCAGTACTTC. Encoded protein: CASSLTGGSYEQYF. This chain connects TRBV7-8 to TRBJ2-7; 8 nucleotides align to TRBD1. This CDR3 is 14 amino acids long. The junction had 3 bases not matched to a gene; V was cut back by 5 bases and J by 0 bases. Germline V gene sequence: CDR1 SGHVS, CDR2 FQNEAQ.

This chain joins TRBV5-4 and TRBJ2-1; 10 bases are shared with TRBD2. Germline V gene lookup returns CDR1 SGHNT and CDR2 YYREEE (reference sequence). With V trimmed by 3 bases and J by 4 bases, 13 bases remained unmatched. CDR3 length: 18 amino acids. CDR3 nucleotides: TGTGCCAGCAGCTACCGGATCGGGCTAGCGGGAGTGTACAATGAGCAGTTCTTC. Protein sequence: CASSYRIGLAGVYNEQFF.

The chain employs TRBV28 and TRBJ1-2; weak D call: TRBD1 (6 bases). Germline V CDR1 and CDR2: MDHEN, SYDVKM. This CDR3 has 14 residues. V lost 6 bases and J 8 bases, leaving 19 bases between the germline ends. The CDR3 region has the DNA TGTGCCAGCAGCCCCCCTTTCAGGGGCGGGGGCTACACCTTC. It yields the protein CASSPPFRGGGYTF.

The rearrangement links TRBV7-9 to TRBJ2-3; 9 nucleotides match TRBD1. The CDR3 has 15 amino acids. From germline, CDR1 is SEHNR and CDR2 FQNEAQ (reference sequence). V shed 1 base, J shed 6 bases, and the junction held 5 bases outside the gene matches. The CDR3 is CASSLGDRDGDTQYF. CDR3 sequence (DNA): TGTGCCAGCAGCTTAGGGGACAGGGATGGGGATACGCAGTATTTT.

The chain employs TRBV6-1 and TRBJ2-7; 9 nucleotides line up with TRBD1. Germline trimming cut 2 bases from V and 3 bases from J; bases unmatched to any gene: 8. This CDR3 spans 16 amino acids. CDR1 and CDR2 from the germline V gene are MNHNS and SASEGT. This CDR3 is CASSESKTGGFYEQYF. The CDR3 nucleotides are TGTGCCAGCAGTGAATCAAAGACAGGGGGGTTCTACGAGCAGTACTTC.

This chain joins TRBV20-1 and TRBJ1-1; D is unresolved. The germline CDR1 and CDR2 sequences are DFQATT and SNEGSKA (reference sequence). This CDR3 is 10 amino acids long. V was pared by 5 bases and J by 4 bases, with 5 bases between. The CDR3 loop is CSARGTEAFF. CDR3 DNA sequence: TGCAGTGCTCGCGGCACTGAAGCTTTCTTT.

For the CDR3, the DNA is TGTGCCAGCAGCTTAGCGGGACAGATCAATCAGCCCCAGCATTTT. Amino acid sequence: CASSLAGQINQPQHF. The rearrangement joins TRBV7-2 to TRBJ1-5; TRBD1 aligns across 7 bases. This CDR3 contains 15 residues. Germline-derived CDR1 and CDR2 are SGHTA and FQGNSA. The V gene end was trimmed by 0 bases and the J gene end by 3 bases; junction bases not matched to a gene: 2.

This chain uses TRBV2 with TRBJ1-6; 7 nucleotides match TRBD1. The CDR3 is made up of 15 amino acids. Germline V gene lookup returns CDR1 SNHLY and CDR2 FYNNEI. J was trimmed by 10 bases and V by 6 bases; bases with no gene match: 12. The chain's CDR3 is CASRRQGAPESPLHF. CDR3 DNA sequence: TGTGCCAGCAGGAGACAGGGTGCCCCTGAGTCACCCCTCCACTTT.